The clone carrying this T cell receptor (beta chain) was seen more than once but under ten times. As yet, its antigen is unknown. This entry comes from a study of blood T cells in healthy people across ages. The V gene end was trimmed by 5 bases and the J gene end by 3 bases; junction bases not matched to a gene: 4. The CDR3 covers 14 residues. Germline V gene data show CDR1 as SGHVS and CDR2 as FQNEAQ. The study recruited healthy Caucasian donors from Russia who were aged about 6 to 90. Study observations and caveats: Per million T cells, TCR beta diversity dropped about linearly as age rose.

Primers used in a second PCR of about 6 to 12 cycles were a sample-barcoded 5' primer and a J-beta primer mix. TCRdb ran MiXCR on the 5' RACE reads and lists one entry per CDR3 protein. The sample contains around 690,000 distinct CDR3 sequences, about 53% of which appear only once. V is TRBV7-8 and J is TRBJ2-5; 9 bases agree with TRBD2. The sequencing sample was made of blood. The sequence derives from a man between 60 and 75 years old in good health. CDR3 residues: CASSLSGGEETQYF. Written as DNA, the CDR3 is TGTGCCAGCAGCCTTAGCGGGGGCGAAGAGACCCAGTACTTC.